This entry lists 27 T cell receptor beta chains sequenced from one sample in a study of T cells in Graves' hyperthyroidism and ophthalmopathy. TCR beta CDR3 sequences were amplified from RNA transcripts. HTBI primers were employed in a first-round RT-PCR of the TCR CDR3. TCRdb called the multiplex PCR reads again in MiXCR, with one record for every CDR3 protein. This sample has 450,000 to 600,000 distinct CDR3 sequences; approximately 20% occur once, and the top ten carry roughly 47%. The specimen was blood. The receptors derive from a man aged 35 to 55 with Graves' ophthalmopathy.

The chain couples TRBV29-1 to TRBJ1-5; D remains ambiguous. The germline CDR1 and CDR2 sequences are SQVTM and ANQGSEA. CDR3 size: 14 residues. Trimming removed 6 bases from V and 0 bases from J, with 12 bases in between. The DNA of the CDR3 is TGCAGCGTCTCCGGTCAGAATAGCAATCAGCCCCAGCATTTT. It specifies CSVSGQNSNQPQHF.

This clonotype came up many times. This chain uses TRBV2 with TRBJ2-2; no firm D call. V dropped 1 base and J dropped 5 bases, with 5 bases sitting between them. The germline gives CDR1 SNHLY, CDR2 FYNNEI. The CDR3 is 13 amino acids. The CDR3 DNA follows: TGTGCCAGCAGTGAAGGGGTGACCGGGGAGCTGTTTTTT. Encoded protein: CASSEGVTGELFF.

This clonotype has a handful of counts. The CDR3 is CASGYPPTGTSGGYYNEQFF. Written as DNA, the CDR3 is TGTGCCAGCGGATACCCCCCTACCGGGACTAGCGGGGGGTACTACAATGAGCAGTTCTTC. The genes are TRBV7-2 and TRBJ2-1; 15 bases map to TRBD2. The V gene's germline CDR1 is SGHTA and CDR2 FQGNSA. The CDR3 is 20 amino acids. V lost 8 bases to trimming and J lost 3 bases; unmatched junction nucleotides: 17.

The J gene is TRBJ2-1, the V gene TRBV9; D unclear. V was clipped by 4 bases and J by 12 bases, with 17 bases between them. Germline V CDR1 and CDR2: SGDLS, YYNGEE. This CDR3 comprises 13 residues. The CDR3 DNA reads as TGTGCCAGCAGCCTTGACTGGCTCTCAGGGCAGTTCTTC. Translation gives CASSLDWLSGQFF.

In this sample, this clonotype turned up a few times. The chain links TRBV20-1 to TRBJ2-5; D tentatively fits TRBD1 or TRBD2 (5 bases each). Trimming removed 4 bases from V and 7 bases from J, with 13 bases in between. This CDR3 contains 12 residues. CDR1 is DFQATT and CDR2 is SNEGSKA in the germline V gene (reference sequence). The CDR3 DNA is TGCAGTGCTAACCAGGGAGAGGGGACCCAGTACTTC. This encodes CSANQGEGTQYF.

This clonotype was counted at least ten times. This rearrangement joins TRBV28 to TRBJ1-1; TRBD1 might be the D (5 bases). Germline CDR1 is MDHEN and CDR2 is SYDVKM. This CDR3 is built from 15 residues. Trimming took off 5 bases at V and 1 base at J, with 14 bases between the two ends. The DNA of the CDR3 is TGTGCCAGCAGTCAACTACAGGTGCAGAACACTGAAGCTTTCTTT. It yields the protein CASSQLQVQNTEAFF.

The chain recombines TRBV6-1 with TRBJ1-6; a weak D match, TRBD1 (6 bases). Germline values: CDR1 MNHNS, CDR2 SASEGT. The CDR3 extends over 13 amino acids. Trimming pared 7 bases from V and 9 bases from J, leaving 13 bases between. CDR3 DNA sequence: TGTGCCAGCAAAGCACAGGGTACTTCACCCCTCCACTTT. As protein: CASKAQGTSPLHF.

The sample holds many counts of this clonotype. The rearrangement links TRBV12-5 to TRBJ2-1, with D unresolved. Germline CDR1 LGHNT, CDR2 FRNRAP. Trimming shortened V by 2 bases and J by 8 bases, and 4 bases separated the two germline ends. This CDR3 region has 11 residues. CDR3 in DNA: TGTGCTAGTGGTTTGCGTGATGAGCAGTTCTTC. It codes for CASGLRDEQFF.

The CDR3 reads CASSPGTRAYNEQFF. Written as DNA, the CDR3 is TGCGCCAGCAGCCCCGGGACTAGGGCCTACAATGAGCAGTTCTTC. This chain links TRBV5-1 with TRBJ2-1; the match to TRBD2 covers 8 bases. The germline V gene has CDR1 SGHRS and CDR2 YFSETQ. CDR3 length: 15 residues. V gave up 4 bases and J gave up 2 bases; unmatched junction bases: 5.

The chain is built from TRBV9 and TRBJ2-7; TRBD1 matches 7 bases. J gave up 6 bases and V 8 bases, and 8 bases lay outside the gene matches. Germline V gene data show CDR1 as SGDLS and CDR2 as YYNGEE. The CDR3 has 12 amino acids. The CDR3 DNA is TGTGCCAGAACACTGGACAGGCGCGAGCAGTACTTC. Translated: CARTLDRREQYF.

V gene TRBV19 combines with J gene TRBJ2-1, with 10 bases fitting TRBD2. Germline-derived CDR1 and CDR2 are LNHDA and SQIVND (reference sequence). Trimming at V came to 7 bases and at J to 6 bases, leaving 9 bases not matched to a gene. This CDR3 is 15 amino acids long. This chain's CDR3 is CASTNPGLAFNEQFF. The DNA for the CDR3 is TGTGCCAGTACCAACCCGGGACTAGCGTTCAATGAGCAGTTCTTC.

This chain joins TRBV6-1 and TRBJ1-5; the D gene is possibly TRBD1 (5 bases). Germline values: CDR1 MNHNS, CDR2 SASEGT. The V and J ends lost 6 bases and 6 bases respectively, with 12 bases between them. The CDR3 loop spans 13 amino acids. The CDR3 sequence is CASSQGGGQPQHF. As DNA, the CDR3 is TGTGCCAGCAGCCAGGGAGGCGGTCAGCCCCAGCATTTT.

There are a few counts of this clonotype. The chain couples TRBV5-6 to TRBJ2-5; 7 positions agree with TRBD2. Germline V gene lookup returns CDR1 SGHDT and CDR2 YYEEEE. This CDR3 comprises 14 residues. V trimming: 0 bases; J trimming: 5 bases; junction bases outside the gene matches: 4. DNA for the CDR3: TGTGCCAGCAGCTTGGTTTGGCGGGAGGAGACCCAGTACTTC. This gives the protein CASSLVWREETQYF.

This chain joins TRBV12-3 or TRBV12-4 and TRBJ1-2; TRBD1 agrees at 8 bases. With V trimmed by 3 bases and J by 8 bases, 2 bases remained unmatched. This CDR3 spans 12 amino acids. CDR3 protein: CASSFRGLGYTF. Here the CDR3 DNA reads TGTGCCAGCAGTTTCAGGGGGCTCGGCTACACCTTC.

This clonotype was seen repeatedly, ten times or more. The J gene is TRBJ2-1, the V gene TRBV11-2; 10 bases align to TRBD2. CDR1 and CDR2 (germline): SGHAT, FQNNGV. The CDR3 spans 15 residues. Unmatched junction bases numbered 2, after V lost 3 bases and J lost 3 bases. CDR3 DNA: TGTGCCAGCAGCTTTACTAGCGGGGACTACAATGAGCAGTTCTTC. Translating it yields CASSFTSGDYNEQFF.

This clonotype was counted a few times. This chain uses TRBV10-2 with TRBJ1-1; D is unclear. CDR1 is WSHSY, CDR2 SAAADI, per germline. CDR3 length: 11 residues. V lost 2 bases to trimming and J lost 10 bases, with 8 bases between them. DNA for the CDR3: TGCGCCAGCAGTGAGCTGAAAGCAGCTTTCTTT. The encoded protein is CASSELKAAFF.

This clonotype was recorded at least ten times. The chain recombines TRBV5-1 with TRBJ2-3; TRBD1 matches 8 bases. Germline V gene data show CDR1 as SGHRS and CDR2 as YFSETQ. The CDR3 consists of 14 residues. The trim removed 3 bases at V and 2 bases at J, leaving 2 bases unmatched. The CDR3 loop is CASSSGQDTDTQYF. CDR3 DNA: TGCGCCAGCAGCTCGGGACAGGACACAGATACGCAGTATTTT.

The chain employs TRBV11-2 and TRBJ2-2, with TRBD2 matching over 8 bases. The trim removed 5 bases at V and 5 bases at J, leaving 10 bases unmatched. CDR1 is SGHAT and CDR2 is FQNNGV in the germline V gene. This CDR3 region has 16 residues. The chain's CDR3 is CASSPGLALKTGELFF. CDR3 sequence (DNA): TGTGCCAGCAGCCCTGGACTAGCTTTAAAAACCGGGGAGCTGTTTTTT.

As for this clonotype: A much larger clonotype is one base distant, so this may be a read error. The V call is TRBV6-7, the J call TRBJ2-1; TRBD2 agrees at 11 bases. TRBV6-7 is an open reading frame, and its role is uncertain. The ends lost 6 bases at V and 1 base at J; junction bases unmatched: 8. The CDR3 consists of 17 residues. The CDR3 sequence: CASRTSGSRESYNEQFF. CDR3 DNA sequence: TGTGCCAGCAGAACTAGCGGGAGTAGAGAGTCCTACAATGAGCAGTTCTTC.

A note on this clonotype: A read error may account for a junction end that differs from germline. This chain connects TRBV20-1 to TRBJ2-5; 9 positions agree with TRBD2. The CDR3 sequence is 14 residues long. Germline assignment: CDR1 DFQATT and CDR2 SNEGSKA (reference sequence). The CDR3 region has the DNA TGCAGTGCTAGAGGACTAGCGGTCCAAGAGGCCCAGTACTTC. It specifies CSARGLAVQEAQYF.

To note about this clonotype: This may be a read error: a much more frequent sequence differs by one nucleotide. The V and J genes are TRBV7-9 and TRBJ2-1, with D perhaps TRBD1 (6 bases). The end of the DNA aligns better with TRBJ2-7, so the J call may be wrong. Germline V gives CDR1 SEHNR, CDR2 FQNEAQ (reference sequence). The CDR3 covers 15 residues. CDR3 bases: TGCGCCAGCAGCTTGGGATTGGACAGAGACAATGAGCAGTACTTC. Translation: CASSLGLDRDNEQYF.

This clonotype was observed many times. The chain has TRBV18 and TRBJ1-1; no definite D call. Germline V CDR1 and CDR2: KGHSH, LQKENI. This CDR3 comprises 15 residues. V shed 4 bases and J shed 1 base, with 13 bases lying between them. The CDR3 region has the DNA TGTGCCAGCTCACTTCGGACGGATACGAACACTGAAGCTTTCTTT. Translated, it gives CASSLRTDTNTEAFF.

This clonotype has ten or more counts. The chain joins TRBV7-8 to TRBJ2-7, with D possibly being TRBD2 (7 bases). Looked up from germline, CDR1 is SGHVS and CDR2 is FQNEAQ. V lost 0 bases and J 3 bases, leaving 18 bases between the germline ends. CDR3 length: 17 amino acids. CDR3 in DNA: TGTGCCAGCAGCTTAGCCCGAGCGAGGGGGGGGGGCTACGAGCAGTACTTC. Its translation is CASSLARARGGGYEQYF.

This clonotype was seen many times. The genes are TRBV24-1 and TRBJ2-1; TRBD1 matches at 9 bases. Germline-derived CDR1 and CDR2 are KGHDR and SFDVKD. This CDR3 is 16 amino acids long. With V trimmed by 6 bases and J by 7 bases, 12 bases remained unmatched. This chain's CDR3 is CATSSSGTGKKNEQFF. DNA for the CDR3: TGTGCCACCAGTTCGTCCGGGACAGGGAAGAAAAATGAGCAGTTCTTC.

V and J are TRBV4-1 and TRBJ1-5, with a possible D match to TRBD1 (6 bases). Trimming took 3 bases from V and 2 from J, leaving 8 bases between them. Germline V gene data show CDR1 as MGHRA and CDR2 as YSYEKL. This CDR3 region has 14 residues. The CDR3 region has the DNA TGCGCCAGCAGCCATCGACAGGGCAATCAGCCCCAGCATTTT. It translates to CASSHRQGNQPQHF.

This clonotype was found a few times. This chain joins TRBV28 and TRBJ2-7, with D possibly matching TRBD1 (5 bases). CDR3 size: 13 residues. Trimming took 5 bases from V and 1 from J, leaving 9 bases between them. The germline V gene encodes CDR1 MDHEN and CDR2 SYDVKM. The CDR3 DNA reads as TGTGCCAGCAGTGAAAGGGGTTCCTACGAGCAGTACTTC. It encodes CASSERGSYEQYF.

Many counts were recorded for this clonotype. In DNA form, the CDR3 reads TGTGCCAGCAGCTTAGCGGAAGCGGGTCAAGAGACCCAGTACTTC. It encodes CASSLAEAGQETQYF. This chain uses TRBV7-2 with TRBJ2-5, with a possible D match to TRBD2 (6 bases). The V and J ends lost 0 bases and 2 bases respectively, with 10 bases between them. Germline CDR1 SGHTA, CDR2 FQGNSA. The CDR3 runs to 15 residues.